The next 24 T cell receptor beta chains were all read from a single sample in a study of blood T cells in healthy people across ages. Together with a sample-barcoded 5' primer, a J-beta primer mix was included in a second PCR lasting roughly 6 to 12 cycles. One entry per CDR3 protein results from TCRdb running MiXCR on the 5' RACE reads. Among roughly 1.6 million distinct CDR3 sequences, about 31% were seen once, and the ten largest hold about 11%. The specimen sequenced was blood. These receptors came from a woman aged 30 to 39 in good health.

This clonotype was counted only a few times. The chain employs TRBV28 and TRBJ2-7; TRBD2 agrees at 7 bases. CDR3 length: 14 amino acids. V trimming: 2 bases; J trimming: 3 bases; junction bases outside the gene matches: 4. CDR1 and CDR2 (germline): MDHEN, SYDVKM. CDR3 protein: CASSLRGVYYEQYF. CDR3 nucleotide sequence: TGTGCCAGCAGTTTACGGGGGGTTTACTACGAGCAGTACTTC.

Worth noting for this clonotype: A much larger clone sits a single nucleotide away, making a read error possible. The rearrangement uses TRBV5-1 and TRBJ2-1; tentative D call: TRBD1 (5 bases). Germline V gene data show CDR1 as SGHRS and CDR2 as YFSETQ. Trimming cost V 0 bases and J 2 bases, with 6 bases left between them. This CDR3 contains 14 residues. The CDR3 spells CASSLVRAYNEQFF. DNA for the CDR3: TGCGCCAGCAGCTTGGTCAGGGCCTACAATGAGCAGTTCTTC.

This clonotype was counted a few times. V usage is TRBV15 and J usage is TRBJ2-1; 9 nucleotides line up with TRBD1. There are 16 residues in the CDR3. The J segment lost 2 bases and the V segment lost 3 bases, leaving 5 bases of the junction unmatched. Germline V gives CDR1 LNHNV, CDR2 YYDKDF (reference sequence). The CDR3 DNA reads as TGTGCCACCAGCAGTACCGGGACAGGGACCTACAATGAGCAGTTCTTC. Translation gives CATSSTGTGTYNEQFF.

CDR3 DNA sequence: TGTGCCAGCAGCTTACAAGCGGGACAGGGTCGGTATGGCTACACCTTC. Protein product: CASSLQAGQGRYGYTF. V is TRBV7-9 and J is TRBJ1-2; 9 bases fit TRBD1. Per germline, CDR1 SEHNR and CDR2 FQNEAQ (reference sequence). The CDR3 is made up of 16 amino acids. With V trimmed by 2 bases and J by 5 bases, 9 bases remained unmatched.

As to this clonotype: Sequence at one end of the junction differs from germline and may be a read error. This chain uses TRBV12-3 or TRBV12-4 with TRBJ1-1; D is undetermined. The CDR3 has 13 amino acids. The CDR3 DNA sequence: TGTGCCAGCAGTTTACGGCCGATCACTGAAGCTTTCTTC. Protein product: CASSLRPITEAFF.

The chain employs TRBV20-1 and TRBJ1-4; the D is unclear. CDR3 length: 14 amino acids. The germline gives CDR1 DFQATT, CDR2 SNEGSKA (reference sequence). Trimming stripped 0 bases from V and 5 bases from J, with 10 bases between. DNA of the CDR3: TGCAGTGCTAGAGATTCGTTAGAGAATGAAAAACTGTTTTTT. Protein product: CSARDSLENEKLFF.

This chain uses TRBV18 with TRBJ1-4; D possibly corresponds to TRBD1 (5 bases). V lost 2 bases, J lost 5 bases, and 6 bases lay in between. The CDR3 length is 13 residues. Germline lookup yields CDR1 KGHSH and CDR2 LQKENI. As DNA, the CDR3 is TGTGCCAGCTCACCAAGACAGAATGAAAAACTGTTTTTT. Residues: CASSPRQNEKLFF.

Here the CDR3 reads CASSYLDNEQFF. The CDR3 DNA sequence: TGTGCCAGCAGTTACCTGGACAATGAGCAGTTCTTC. This sequence joins TRBV28 and TRBJ2-1, with D uncertain. Per the germline V gene, CDR1 is MDHEN and CDR2 is SYDVKM. Trimming shortened V by 4 bases and J by 5 bases, and 6 bases separated the two germline ends. CDR3 length: 12 residues. Supplemented by reference TRBV28 and TRBJ2-1, the full variable domain reads DVKVTQSSRYLVKRTGEKVFLECVQDMDHENMFWYRQDPGLGLRLIYFSYDVKMKEKGDIPEGYSVSREKKERFSLILESASTNQTSMYLCASSYLDNEQFFGPGTRLTVL.

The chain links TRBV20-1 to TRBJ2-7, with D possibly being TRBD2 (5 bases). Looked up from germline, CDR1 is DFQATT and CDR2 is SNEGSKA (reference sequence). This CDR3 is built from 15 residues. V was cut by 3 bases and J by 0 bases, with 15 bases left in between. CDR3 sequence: CSASLWTPSSYEQYF. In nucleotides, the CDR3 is TGCAGTGCTAGCTTGTGGACTCCCTCCTCCTACGAGCAGTACTTC.

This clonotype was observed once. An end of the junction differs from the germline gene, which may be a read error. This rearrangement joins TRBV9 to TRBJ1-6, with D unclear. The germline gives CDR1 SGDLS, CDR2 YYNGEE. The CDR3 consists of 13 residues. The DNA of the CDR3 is TGTGCCAGCAGCGTGGGCAGAAATTCATCCCTCCACTTT. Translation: CASSVGRNSSLHF.

CDR3 sequence reads: CASSELPGQGATEAFF. CDR3 nucleotide sequence: TGTGCCAGCAGTGAACTTCCAGGACAGGGGGCCACTGAAGCTTTCTTT. The rearrangement joins TRBV6-1 to TRBJ1-1; 11 nucleotides line up with TRBD1. V gave up 2 bases and J gave up 4 bases; unmatched junction bases: 6. Germline CDR1 and CDR2: MNHNS and SASEGT. The CDR3 loop spans 16 amino acids.

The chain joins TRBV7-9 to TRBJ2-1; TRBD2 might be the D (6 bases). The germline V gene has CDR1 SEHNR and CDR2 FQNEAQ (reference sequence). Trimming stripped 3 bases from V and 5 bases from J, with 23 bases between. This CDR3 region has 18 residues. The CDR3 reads CASSLGLRVVADNNEQFF. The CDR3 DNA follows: TGTGCCAGCAGCTTGGGCCTTAGGGTGGTAGCGGACAACAATGAGCAGTTCTTC. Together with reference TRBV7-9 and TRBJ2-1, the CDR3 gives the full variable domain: DTGVSQNPRHKITKRGQNVTFRCDPISEHNRLYWYRQTLGQGPEFLTYFQNEAQLEKSRLLSDRFSAERPKGSFSTLEIQRTEQGDSAMYLCASSLGLRVVADNNEQFFGPGTRLTVL.

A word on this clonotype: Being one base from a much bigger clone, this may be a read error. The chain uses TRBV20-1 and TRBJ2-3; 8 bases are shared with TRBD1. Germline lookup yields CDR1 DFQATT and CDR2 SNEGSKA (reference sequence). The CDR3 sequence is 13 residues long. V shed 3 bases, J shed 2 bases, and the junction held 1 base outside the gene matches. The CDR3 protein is CSARTGDTDTQYF. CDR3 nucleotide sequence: TGCAGTGCTAGGACAGGGGACACAGATACGCAGTATTTT.

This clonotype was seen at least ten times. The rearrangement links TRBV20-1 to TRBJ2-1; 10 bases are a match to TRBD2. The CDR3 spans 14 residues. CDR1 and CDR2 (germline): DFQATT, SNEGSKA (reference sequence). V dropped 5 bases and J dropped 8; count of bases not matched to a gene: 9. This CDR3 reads CSAGASGGLYEQFF. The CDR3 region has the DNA TGCAGTGCTGGGGCTAGCGGGGGTCTCTATGAGCAGTTCTTC.

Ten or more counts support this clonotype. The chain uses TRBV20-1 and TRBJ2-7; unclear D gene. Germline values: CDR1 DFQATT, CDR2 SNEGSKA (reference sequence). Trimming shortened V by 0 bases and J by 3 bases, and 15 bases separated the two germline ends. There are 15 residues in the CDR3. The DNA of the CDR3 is TGCAGTGCTAGAGATGGGATTAACCCAAGCTACGAGCAGTACTTC. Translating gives CSARDGINPSYEQYF.

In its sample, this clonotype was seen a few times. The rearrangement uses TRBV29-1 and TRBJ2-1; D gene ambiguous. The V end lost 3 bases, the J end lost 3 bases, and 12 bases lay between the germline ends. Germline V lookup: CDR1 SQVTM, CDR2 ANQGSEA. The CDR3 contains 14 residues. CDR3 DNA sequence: TGCAGCGTTGATTCATCGGACGGCTACAATGAGCAGTTCTTC. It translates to CSVDSSDGYNEQFF.

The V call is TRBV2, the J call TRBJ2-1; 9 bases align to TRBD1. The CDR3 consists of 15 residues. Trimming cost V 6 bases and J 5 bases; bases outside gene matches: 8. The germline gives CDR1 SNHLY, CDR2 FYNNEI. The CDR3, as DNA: TGTGCCAGCAGGACCCGGGACAGGGACAACAATGAGCAGTTCTTC. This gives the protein CASRTRDRDNNEQFF.

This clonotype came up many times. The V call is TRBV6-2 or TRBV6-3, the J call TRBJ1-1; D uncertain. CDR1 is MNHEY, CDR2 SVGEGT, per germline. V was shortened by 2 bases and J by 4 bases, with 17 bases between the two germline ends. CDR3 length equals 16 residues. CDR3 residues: CASSYAPGGLGTEAFF. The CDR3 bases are TGTGCCAGCAGTTACGCTCCAGGTGGGTTAGGCACTGAAGCTTTCTTT.

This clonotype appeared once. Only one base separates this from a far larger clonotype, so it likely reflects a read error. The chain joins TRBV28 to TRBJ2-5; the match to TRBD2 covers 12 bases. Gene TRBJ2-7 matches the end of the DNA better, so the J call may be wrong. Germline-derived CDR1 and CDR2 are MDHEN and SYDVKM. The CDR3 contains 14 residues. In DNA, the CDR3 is TGTGCCAGCAGGCGGACTAGCGGGACCTACGAGCAGTACTTC. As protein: CASRRTSGTYEQYF.

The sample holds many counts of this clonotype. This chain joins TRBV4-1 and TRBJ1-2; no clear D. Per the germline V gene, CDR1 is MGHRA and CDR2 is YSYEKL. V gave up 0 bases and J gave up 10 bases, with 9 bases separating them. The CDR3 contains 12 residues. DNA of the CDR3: TGCGCCAGCAGCCAAGACCTCAGCGACTACACCTTC. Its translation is CASSQDLSDYTF.

The CDR3 DNA reads as TGCAGCGCCGACGGCCTGACTAGCGGGAGGCACAATGAGCAGTTCTTC. Translation gives CSADGLTSGRHNEQFF. The genes are TRBV29-1 and TRBJ2-1; 13 bases are shared with TRBD2. The CDR3 consists of 16 residues. V was pared by 7 bases and J by 5 bases, with 11 bases of the junction left unmatched. Germline lookup yields CDR1 SQVTM and CDR2 ANQGSEA.

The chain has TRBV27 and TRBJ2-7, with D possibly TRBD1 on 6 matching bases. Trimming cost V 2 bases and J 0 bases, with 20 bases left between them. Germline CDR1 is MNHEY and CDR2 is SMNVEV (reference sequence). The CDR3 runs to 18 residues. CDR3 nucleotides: TGTGCCAGCAGTTTAGAGGGGGTCCCAGGAAGAAGCTCCTACGAGCAGTACTTC. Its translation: CASSLEGVPGRSSYEQYF.

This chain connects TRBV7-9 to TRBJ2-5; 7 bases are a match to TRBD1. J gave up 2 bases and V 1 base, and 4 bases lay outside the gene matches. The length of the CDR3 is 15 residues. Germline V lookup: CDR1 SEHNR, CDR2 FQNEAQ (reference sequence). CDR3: CASSLDTGVQETQYF. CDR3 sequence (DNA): TGTGCCAGCAGCTTAGATACAGGGGTTCAAGAGACCCAGTACTTC.

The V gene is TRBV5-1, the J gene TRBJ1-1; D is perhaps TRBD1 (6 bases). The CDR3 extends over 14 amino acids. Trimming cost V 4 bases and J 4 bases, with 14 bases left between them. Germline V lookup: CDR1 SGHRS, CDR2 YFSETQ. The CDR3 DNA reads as TGCGCCAGCAGCCCGGAGGGGGGGCGCACTGAAGCTTTCTTT. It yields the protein CASSPEGGRTEAFF.